Listed here are 11 T cell receptor beta chains from one sample, sequenced in a study of T-cell memory formation after mild COVID-19. TCRdb re-called the 5' RACE reads with MiXCR, one entry per CDR3 protein. The sample carries 200,000 to 300,000 distinct CDR3 sequences, over 15% recorded once. The sequenced sample was PBMCs or a T cell subset sorted from them (not recorded which). These receptors were taken from a man between 18 and 35 years old who had mild COVID-19 (a few samples of this study predate the infection). Cell type and time point are not known.

This clonotype was recorded a few times. The chain combines TRBV5-5 with TRBJ1-5; possible D gene TRBD1, 5 bases. The germline V gene encodes CDR1 SGHKS and CDR2 YYEKEE (reference sequence). V lost 3 bases to trimming and J lost 3 bases, with 13 bases between them. The CDR3 consists of 15 residues. For the CDR3, the DNA is TGTGCCAGCAGCTCGGGACCGACAGCCAATCAGCCCCAGCATTTT. Translation: CASSSGPTANQPQHF.

This clonotype turned up a few times. The chain employs TRBV7-9 and TRBJ2-5; TRBD2 might be the D (6 bases). V dropped 1 base and J dropped 4 bases, with 13 bases sitting between them. The germline V gene has CDR1 SEHNR and CDR2 FQNEAQ (reference sequence). CDR3 length equals 15 residues. In DNA, the CDR3 is TGTGCCAGCAGCTTAGGTACACGGGGAGGAGAGACCCAGTACTTC. Its translation: CASSLGTRGGETQYF.

The chain combines TRBV7-2 with TRBJ2-2; D is ambiguous. V lost 8 bases and J 1 base, leaving 8 bases between the germline ends. The CDR3 extends over 13 amino acids. CDR1 and CDR2 (germline): SGHTA, FQGNSA. This CDR3 reads CASEAVNTGELFF. The CDR3 coding sequence is TGTGCCAGCGAGGCGGTGAACACCGGGGAGCTGTTTTTT.

Only a few counts were recorded for this clonotype. The chain couples TRBV18 to TRBJ2-1, with 10 positions matching TRBD1. The CDR3 sequence is 14 residues long. Germline V CDR1 and CDR2: KGHSH, LQKENI. V lost 8 bases, J lost 6 bases, and 7 bases stayed unmatched. The CDR3: CASIRDRGFNEQFF. The DNA of the CDR3 is TGTGCCAGCATCCGGGACAGGGGTTTCAATGAGCAGTTCTTC.

The rearrangement uses TRBV24-1 and TRBJ2-1; D might be TRBD1 (5 bases). Germline CDR1 is KGHDR and CDR2 is SFDVKD. The V gene lost 5 bases and the J gene lost 5 bases, with 12 bases spanning the gap. The CDR3 is 14 amino acids. The CDR3 loop reads CATSVSGLHNEQFF. CDR3 coding DNA: TGTGCCACCAGTGTATCAGGGCTCCACAATGAGCAGTTCTTC.

The chain carries TRBV9 and TRBJ2-7; TRBD2 matches at 9 bases. Germline V lookup: CDR1 SGDLS, CDR2 YYNGEE. Losses at the gene ends were 0 bases for V and 3 bases for J; bases not matched to a gene: 4. This CDR3 has 15 amino acids. CDR3 region: CASSVEPSGDYEQYF. CDR3 bases: TGTGCCAGCAGCGTAGAACCTAGCGGGGACTACGAGCAGTACTTC.

The chain joins TRBV4-2 to TRBJ2-3; TRBD2 agrees at 8 bases. The length of the CDR3 is 15 residues. Germline V gene data show CDR1 as LGHNA and CDR2 as YNFKEQ. V shed 3 bases, J shed 0 bases, and the junction held 2 bases outside the gene matches. The CDR3 DNA is TGTGCCAGCAGCCACACTAGCGGAAGCACAGATACGCAGTATTTT. Amino acids: CASSHTSGSTDTQYF.

The chain recombines TRBV10-3 with TRBJ1-2; the D is unclear. V lost 5 bases and J lost 1, with 17 bases in between. This CDR3 comprises 16 residues. Germline CDR1 is ENHRY and CDR2 is SYGVKD. The CDR3 DNA reads as TGTGCCATCAGTCCTCCCCTCAGCAGCCTTAACTATGGCTACACCTTC. As protein: CAISPPLSSLNYGYTF.

The chain carries TRBV7-9 and TRBJ2-7; maybe TRBD2 (6 bases). This CDR3 is built from 14 residues. CDR1 and CDR2 from the germline V gene are SEHNR and FQNEAQ (reference sequence). Trimming stripped 4 bases from V and 0 bases from J, with 10 bases between. The CDR3 here is CASSSSGDSYEQYV. In DNA form, the CDR3 reads TGTGCCAGCAGCTCGTCGGGGGACTCCTACGAGCAGTACGTC.

The table lists this clonotype with a few counts. The chain combines TRBV5-1 with TRBJ2-7; TRBD1 might be the D (7 bases). Germline values: CDR1 SGHRS, CDR2 YFSETQ. This CDR3 comprises 13 residues. V gave up 5 bases and J gave up 1 base, with 10 bases separating them. The CDR3 coding sequence is TGCGCCAGCAGTGCGGGACAGTCCTACGAGCAGTACTTC. It is translated as CASSAGQSYEQYF.

About this clonotype itself: Because the CDR3 is missing its conserved closing phenylalanine or tryptophan, this is likely a read error. This chain connects TRBV20-1 to TRBJ2-7, with 7 bases lining up with TRBD2. The trim removed 0 bases at V and 6 bases at J, leaving 8 bases unmatched. Germline V gene sequence: CDR1 DFQATT, CDR2 SNEGSKA (reference sequence). This CDR3 region has 14 residues. CDR3 loop: CSARDRGGEGEQYL. The CDR3 nucleotides read TGCAGTGCTAGAGATCGCGGGGGAGAGGGCGAGCAGTACTTG.